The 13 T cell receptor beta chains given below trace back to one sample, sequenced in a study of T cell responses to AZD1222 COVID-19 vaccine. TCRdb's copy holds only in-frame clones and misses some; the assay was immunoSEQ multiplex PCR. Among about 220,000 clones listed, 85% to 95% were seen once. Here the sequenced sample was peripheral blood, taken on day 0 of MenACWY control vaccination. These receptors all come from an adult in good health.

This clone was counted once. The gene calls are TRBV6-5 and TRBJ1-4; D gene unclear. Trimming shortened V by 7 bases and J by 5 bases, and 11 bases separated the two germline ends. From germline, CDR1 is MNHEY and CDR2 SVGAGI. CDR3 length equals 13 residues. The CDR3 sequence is CASTIRRNEKLFF. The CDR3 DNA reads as TGTGCCAGCACGATTCGGCGAAATGAAAAACTGTTTTTT.

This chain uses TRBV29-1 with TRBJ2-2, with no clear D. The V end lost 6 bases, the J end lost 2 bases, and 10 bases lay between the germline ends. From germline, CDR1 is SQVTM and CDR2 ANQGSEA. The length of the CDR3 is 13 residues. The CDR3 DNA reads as TGCAGCGTAGTCATTCCAAACACCGGGGAGCTGTTTTTT. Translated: CSVVIPNTGELFF.

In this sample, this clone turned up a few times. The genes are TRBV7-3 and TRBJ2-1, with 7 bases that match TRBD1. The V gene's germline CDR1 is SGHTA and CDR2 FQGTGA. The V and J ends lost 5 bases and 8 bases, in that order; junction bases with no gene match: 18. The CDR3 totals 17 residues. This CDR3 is CASSPSAKQGFPYEQFF. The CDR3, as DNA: TGTGCCAGCAGCCCCAGCGCGAAACAGGGGTTCCCTTATGAGCAGTTCTTC.

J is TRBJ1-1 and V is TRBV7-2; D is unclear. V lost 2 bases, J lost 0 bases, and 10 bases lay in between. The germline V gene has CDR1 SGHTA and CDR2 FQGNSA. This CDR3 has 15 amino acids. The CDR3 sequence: CASSLNPMMNTEAFF. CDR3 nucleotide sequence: TGTGCCAGCAGCTTAAATCCGATGATGAACACTGAAGCTTTCTTT.

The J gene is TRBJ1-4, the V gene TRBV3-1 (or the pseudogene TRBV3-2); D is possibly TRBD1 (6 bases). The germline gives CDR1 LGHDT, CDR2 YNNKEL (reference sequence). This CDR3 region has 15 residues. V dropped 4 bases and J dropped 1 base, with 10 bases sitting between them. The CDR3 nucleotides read TGTGCCAGCAGCCCATTACAGGGAACTAATGAAAAACTGTTTTTT. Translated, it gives CASSPLQGTNEKLFF.

CDR3 sequence: CASSQVNRAGYTF. Here the CDR3 DNA reads TGCGCCAGCAGCCAAGTAAACAGGGCAGGCTACACCTTC. The V and J genes are TRBV4-1 and TRBJ1-2; D may be TRBD1 (6 bases). Germline CDR1 and CDR2: MGHRA and YSYEKL. Trimming took off 1 base at V and 8 bases at J, with 11 bases between the two ends. CDR3 size: 13 residues.

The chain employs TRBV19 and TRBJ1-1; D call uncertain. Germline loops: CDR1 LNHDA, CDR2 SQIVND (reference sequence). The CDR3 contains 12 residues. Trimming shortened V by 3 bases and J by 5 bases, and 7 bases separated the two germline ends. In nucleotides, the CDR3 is TGTGCCAGTAGTATTTCGCATACTGAAGCTTTCTTT. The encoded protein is CASSISHTEAFF.

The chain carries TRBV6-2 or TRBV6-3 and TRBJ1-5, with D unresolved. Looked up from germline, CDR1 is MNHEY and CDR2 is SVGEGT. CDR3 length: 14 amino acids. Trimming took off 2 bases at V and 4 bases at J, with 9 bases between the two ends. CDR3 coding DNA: TGTGCCAGCAGTTACACCATGGGGAATCAGCCCCAGCATTTT. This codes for CASSYTMGNQPQHF.

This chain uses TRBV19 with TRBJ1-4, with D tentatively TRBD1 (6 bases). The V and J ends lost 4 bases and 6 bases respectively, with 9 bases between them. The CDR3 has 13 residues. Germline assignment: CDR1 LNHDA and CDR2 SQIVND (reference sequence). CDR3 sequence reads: CASSTRQDEKLFF. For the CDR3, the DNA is TGTGCCAGTAGTACCCGACAGGATGAAAAACTGTTTTTT.

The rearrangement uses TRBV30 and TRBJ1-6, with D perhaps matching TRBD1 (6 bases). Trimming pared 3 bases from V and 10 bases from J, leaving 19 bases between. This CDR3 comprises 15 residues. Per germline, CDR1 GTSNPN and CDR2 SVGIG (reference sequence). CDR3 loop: CAWSAQGLAGSPLHF. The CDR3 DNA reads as TGTGCCTGGAGCGCACAGGGTCTCGCCGGCTCACCCCTCCACTTT. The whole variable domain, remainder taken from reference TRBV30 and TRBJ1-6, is SQTIHQWPATLVQPVGSPLSLECTVEGTSNPNLYWYRQAAGRGLQLLFYSVGIGQISSEVPQNLSASRPQDRQFILSSKKLLLSDSGFYLCAWSAQGLAGSPLHFGNGTRLTVT.

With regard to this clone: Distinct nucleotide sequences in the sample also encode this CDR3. The CDR3 DNA reads TGTGCCAGCAGCCAAGATACCAGGAGCTCTGGAAACACCATATATTTT. It specifies CASSQDTRSSGNTIYF. This chain uses TRBV3-1 (or the pseudogene TRBV3-2) with TRBJ1-3; D ambiguous. V gave up 0 bases and J gave up 0 bases, with 9 bases separating them. The CDR3 extends over 16 amino acids. Germline V lookup: CDR1 LGHDT, CDR2 YNNKEL (reference sequence).

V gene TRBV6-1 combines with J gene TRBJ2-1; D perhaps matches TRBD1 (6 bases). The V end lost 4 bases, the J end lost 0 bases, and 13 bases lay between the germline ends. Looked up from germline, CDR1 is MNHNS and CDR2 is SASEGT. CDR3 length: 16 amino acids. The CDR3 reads CASSVSDSGSYNEQFF. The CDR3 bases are TGTGCCAGCAGTGTATCGGACAGCGGCTCCTACAATGAGCAGTTCTTC.

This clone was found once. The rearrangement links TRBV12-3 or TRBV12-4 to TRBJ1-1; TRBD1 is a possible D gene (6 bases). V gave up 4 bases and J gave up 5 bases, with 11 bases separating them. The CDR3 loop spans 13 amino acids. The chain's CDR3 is CASSSYTGTEAFF. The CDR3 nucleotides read TGTGCCAGCAGTTCGTACACAGGGACTGAAGCTTTCTTT.